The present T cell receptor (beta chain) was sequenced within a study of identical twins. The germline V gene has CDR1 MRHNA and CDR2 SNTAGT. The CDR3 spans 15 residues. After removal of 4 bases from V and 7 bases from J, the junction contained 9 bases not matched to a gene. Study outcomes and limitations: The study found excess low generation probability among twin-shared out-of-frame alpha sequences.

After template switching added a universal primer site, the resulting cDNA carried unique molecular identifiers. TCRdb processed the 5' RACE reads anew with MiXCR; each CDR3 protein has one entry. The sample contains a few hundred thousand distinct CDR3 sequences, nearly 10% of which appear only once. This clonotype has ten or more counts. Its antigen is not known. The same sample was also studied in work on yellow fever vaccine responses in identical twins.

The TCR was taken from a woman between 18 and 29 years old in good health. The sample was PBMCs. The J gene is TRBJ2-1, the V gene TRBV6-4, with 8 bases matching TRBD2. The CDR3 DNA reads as TGTGCCAGCAGTGCTCTCGTCGGGAGGGCTAATGAGCAGTTCTTC. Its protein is CASSALVGRANEQFF.